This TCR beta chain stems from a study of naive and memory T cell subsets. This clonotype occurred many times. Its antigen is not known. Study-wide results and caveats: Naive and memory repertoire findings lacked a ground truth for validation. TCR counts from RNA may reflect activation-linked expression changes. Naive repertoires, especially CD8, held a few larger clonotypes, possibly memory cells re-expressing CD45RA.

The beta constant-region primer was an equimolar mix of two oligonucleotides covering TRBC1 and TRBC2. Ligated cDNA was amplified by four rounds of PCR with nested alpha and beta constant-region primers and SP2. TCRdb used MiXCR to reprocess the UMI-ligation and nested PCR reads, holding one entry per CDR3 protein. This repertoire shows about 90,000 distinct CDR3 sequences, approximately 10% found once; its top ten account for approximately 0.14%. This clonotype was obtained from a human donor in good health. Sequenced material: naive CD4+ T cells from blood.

The CDR3 DNA is TGTGCCAGCATCCCGGGCTCGGGCACCGGGGAGCTGTTTTTT. As protein: CASIPGSGTGELFF. The genes are TRBV11-2 and TRBJ2-2, with unresolved D. Germline lookup yields CDR1 SGHAT and CDR2 FQNNGV. The CDR3 sequence is 14 residues long. Trimming shortened V by 7 bases and J by 4 bases, and 13 bases separated the two germline ends.